The clone carrying this TCR beta chain appeared a single time. This record belongs to a study of blood T cell repertoires in COVID-19. The protocol was immunoSEQ multiplex PCR, while the TCRdb copy is restricted to in-frame clones and leaves out a portion. The data hold about 55,000 clones, with roughly 89% observed a single time. CDR3 size: 15 residues. With 7 bases removed from V and 2 bases from J, the gap between germline ends came to 21 bases. The germline V gene encodes CDR1 SQVTM and CDR2 ANQGSEA. This sequence originates from a man aged 35 to 55 with COVID-19, enrolled during active disease. Sequenced input: peripheral blood. The chain joins TRBV29-1 to TRBJ2-7; possibly TRBD1 for D (6 bases). This CDR3 reads CSAVGHQLHPYEQYF. The CDR3 DNA sequence: TGCAGCGCCGTGGGACATCAGTTACATCCCTACGAGCAGTACTTC.